Here is one T cell receptor (beta chain) with its context. Its antigen target is currently unknown. No quality values exist for individual bases; no much larger clone is one base distant. Trimming costs V 1 base and J 2 bases, and their ends lie 9 bases apart. The CDR3, cysteine through phenylalanine, is 15 amino acids long. Only the CDR3 DNA stays, 45 bases, in frame from base 1. CDR1 and CDR2, looked up from the germline V gene, are SNHLY and FYNNEI. The donors belonged to the validation cohort of approximately 130 subjects, which was separate from the approximately 700-subject first cohort. To prepare the library, the immunoSEQ multiplex PCR assay was applied. The paper's processing steps were these. To diagnose cytomegalovirus status from the catalog of TCR beta chain sequences, a statistical classification framework was built. TCRdb took this table from immuneACCESS and kept in-frame rearrangements with V and J called. Such tables lack part of the clones; where checked against another copy, unresolved V genes explain under half of the gap, and the rest is unexplained. Clone size and V and J calls were adopted from that table, with D and trimming inferred from the DNA. The sample table contains approximately 260,000 clones; only one count was recorded for approximately 84% of them. The ten largest clones add up to around 1.2% of the sample.

The data derive from a study of cytomegalovirus exposure and HLA in healthy donors (dated 2017 in TCRdb). In the study overall: A later analysis indicated that the 95 to 150 validation repertoires were generated on the platform also employed for the 670 or so repertoires of the first cohort. The study aimed to test whether cataloging public T cell receptors could reveal signatures of past pathogen exposure. Besides the first cohort of under 700 subjects, a separate validation cohort made up of about 120 different subjects was used. High-throughput TCR immunosequencing, statistical association of individual TCRs with disease status, and machine learning were combined to predict cytomegalovirus infection status.

Summary of the overall study and its limitations: In both the original and validation cohorts, the classifier was reported to diagnose cytomegalovirus status with high specificity and sensitivity. The validation cohort had no HLA typing available for a later analysis, so co-occurrence within that cohort was assessed over all 110 or so repertoires. The authors suggested that the approach could potentially be generalized to other disease states and immunological phenotypes. In a later analysis, TCRs clustered in the first cohort were found to also tend to co-occur in the approximately 120 validation repertoires, with 85% to 95% of cluster scores above 0. In the study, 164 TCR beta chains were listed as associated with cytomegalovirus. While some public TCRs were present in many individuals, most TCR sequences turned up only very rarely across donors. Three of the identified cytomegalovirus-associated TCR beta chains were confirmed in vitro to be specific for cytomegalovirus antigens.

This chain is built from TRBV2 and TRBJ2-1, with an unclear D gene assignment. Sequenced: PBMCs. This TCR was sampled from a woman in her thirties in good health and CMV-seropositive. The CDR3 loop reads CASSEGLGTYNEQFF. The sequenced DNA: TGTGCCAGCAGTGAAGGGCTAGGAACCTACAATGAGCAGTTCTTC.